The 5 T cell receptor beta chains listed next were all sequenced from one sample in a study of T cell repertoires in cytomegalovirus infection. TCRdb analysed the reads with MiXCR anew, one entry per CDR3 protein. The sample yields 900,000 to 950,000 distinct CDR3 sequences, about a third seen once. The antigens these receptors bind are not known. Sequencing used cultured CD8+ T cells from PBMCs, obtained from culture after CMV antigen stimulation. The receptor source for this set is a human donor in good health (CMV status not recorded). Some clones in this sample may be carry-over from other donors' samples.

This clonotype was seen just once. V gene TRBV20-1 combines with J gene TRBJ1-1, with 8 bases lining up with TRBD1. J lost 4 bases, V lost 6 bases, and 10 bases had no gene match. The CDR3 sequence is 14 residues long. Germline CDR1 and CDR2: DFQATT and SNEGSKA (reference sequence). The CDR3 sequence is CSASRGTGGTEAFF. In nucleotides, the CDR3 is TGCAGTGCGTCCCGGGGGACAGGAGGCACTGAAGCTTTCTTT.

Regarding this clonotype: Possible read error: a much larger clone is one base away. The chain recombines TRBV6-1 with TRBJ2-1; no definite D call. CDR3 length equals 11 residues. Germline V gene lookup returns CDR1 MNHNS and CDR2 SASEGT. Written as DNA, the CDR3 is TGTGCCAGCAATGAAGCGAATGAGCAGTTCTTC. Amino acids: CASNEANEQFF.

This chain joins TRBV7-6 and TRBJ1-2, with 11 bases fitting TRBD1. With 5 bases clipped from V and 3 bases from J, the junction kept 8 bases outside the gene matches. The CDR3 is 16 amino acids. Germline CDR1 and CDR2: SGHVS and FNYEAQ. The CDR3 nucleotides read TGTGCCAGCAGCACCTCGGACAGGGGGCCGGACTATGGCTACACCTTC. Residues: CASSTSDRGPDYGYTF.

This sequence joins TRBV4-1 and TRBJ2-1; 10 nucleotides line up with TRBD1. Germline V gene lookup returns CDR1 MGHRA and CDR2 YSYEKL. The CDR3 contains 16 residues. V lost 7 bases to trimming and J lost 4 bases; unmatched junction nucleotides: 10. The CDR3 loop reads CASTRRQGADYNEQFF. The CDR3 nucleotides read TGCGCCAGCACGAGGAGACAGGGGGCAGATTACAATGAGCAGTTCTTC.

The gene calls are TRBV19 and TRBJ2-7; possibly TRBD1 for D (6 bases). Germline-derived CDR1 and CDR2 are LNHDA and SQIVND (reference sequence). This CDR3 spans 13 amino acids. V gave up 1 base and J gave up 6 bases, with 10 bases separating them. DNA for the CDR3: TGTGCCAGTAGTATAGGGACAGAAAGCGAGCAGTACTTC. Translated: CASSIGTESEQYF. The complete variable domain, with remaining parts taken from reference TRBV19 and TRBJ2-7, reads DGGITQSPKYLFRKEGQNVTLSCEQNLNHDAMYWYRQDPGQGLRLIYYSQIVNDFQKGDIAEGYSVSREKKESFPLTVTSAQKNPTAFYLCASSIGTESEQYFGPGTRLTVT.